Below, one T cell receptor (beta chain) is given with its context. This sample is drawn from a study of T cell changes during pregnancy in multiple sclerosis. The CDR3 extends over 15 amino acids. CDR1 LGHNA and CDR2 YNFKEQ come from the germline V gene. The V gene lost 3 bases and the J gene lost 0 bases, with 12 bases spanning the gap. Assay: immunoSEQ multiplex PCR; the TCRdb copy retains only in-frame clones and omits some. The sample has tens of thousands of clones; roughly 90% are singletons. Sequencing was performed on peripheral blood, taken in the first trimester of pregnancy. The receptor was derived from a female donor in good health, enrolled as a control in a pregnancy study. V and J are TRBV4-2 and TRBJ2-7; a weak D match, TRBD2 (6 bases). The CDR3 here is CASSQTSWASYEQYF. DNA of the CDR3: TGTGCCAGCAGCCAGACTAGTTGGGCCTCCTACGAGCAGTACTTC.